A selection of T cell receptor beta chains follows, all from one sample in a study of blood T cell repertoires in COVID-19. The method was immunoSEQ multiplex PCR; TCRdb's version includes in-frame clones alone and lacks a portion of them. Of 150,000 to 200,000 clones listed, around 84% were seen once; the top ten hold about 14%. Sequencing input: peripheral blood. These TCRs come from a woman between 70 and 85 years old with COVID-19, enrolled during active disease. CDR3s include the opening cysteine and the closing phenylalanine or tryptophan. D genes are given only for firm matches. A clone size is listed for some rows: how often the clone was seen (once, few, many), or a class if it is expanded.

TRBV14,NA,TRBJ1-3,TRBD1,CASSRLPGQGSGNTIYF,TGTGCCAGCAGCCGCTTGCCGGGACAGGGATCTGGAAACACCATATATTTT
TRBV5-5,few,TRBJ1-2,TRBD1,CASSKPGQTYGYTF,TGTGCCAGCAGCAAGCCGGGACAGACTTATGGCTACACCTTC
TRBV6-5,NA,TRBJ2-6,NA,CASRASGANVLTF,TGTGCCAGCAGAGCCTCTGGGGCCAACGTCCTGACTTTC
TRBV3-1/TRBV3-2,NA,TRBJ2-6,TRBD1,CASTQRDRGTGANVLTF,TGTGCCAGCACCCAGAGGGACAGAGGCACTGGGGCCAACGTCCTGACTTTC
TRBV15,once,TRBJ2-5,TRBD1,CATSRDREQETQYF,TGTGCCACCAGCCGGGACAGGGAACAAGAGACCCAGTACTTC
TRBV30,NA,TRBJ2-7,NA,CAWGRYEQYF,TGTGCCTGGGGACGCTACGAGCAGTACTTC
TRBV6-5,NA,TRBJ1-1,NA,CASRQNINTEAFF,TGTGCCAGCAGGCAGAACATTAACACTGAAGCTTTCTTT
TRBV10-3,NA,TRBJ1-2,TRBD1,CAISVRKGAYYGYTF,TGTGCCATCAGTGTAAGAAAGGGGGCGTACTATGGCTACACCTTC
TRBV5-1,NA,TRBJ2-5,NA,CASSLPGEETQYF,TGCGCCAGCAGCTTGCCAGGGGAGGAGACCCAGTACTTC
TRBV19,NA,TRBJ1-2,NA,CASSMAGANYGYTF,TGTGCCAGTAGTATGGCGGGAGCTAACTATGGCTACACCTTC
TRBV7-8,NA,TRBJ2-7,TRBD1,CASSYTGEISEQYF,TGTGCCAGCAGCTATACAGGGGAGATCAGCGAGCAGTACTTC
TRBV28,few,TRBJ2-3,TRBD1,CASSLTRGRTDTQYF,TGTGCCAGCAGTTTGACCAGGGGGCGGACAGATACGCAGTATTTT
TRBV11-2,NA,TRBJ1-2,NA,CASSLDPNYGYTF,TGTGCCAGCAGCTTGGATCCTAACTACGGCTACACCTTC
TRBV10-3,NA,TRBJ1-4,NA,CAISEQNNEKLFF,TGTGCCATCAGTGAACAGAATAATGAAAAACTGTTTTTT
TRBV5-8,few,TRBJ1-2,NA,CASSLEGRGDAYGYTF,TGTGCCAGCAGCTTGGAGGGACGCGGGGACGCCTATGGCTACACCTTC
TRBV28,once,TRBJ2-3,TRBD2,CASSTGLAGTDTQYF,TGTGCCAGCAGTACCGGACTAGCGGGAACAGATACGCAGTATTTT
TRBV30,once,TRBJ2-1,TRBD2,CAWLAGGGNEQFF,TGTGCCTGGCTAGCGGGAGGGGGAAATGAGCAGTTCTTC
TRBV7-9,once,TRBJ2-1,NA,CASSLGGDLTGVNEQFF,TGTGCCAGCAGCTTAGGGGGGGACTTGACTGGGGTCAATGAGCAGTTCTTC
TRBV27,NA,TRBJ1-4,NA,CASRGLLAGNEKLFF,TGTGCCAGCAGAGGCCTCCTGGCGGGTAATGAAAAACTGTTTTTT
TRBV29-1,NA,TRBJ2-1,TRBD1,CSVVMDRGLFEQFF,TGCAGCGTTGTGATGGACAGGGGGCTTTTTGAGCAGTTCTTC
TRBV5-4,NA,TRBJ2-5,TRBD2,CASSSKAGAGMYQETQYF,TGTGCCAGCAGCTCAAAAGCGGGAGCGGGGATGTACCAAGAGACCCAGTACTTC
TRBV7-2,NA,TRBJ2-3,TRBD1,CASSLFRDRGRSTDTQYF,TGTGCCAGCAGCTTATTCCGGGACAGGGGGCGCAGCACAGATACGCAGTATTTT
TRBV6-5,NA,TRBJ1-4,NA,CASRDREKLFF,TGTGCCAGCAGGGACAGAGAAAAACTGTTTTTT
TRBV28,NA,TRBJ2-3,TRBD2,CASSLKPGLLVGTDTQYF,TGTGCCAGCAGTCTTAAGCCGGGACTACTAGTAGGCACAGATACGCAGTATTTT
TRBV12-3/TRBV12-4,NA,TRBJ1-1,NA,CASSLWGAEAFF,TGTGCCAGCAGTTTATGGGGAGCTGAAGCTTTCTTT
TRBV6-6,NA,TRBJ1-5,TRBD1,CASSPVPGQGPGPQHF,TGTGCCAGCAGCCCCGTCCCTGGACAGGGGCCGGGGCCCCAGCATTTT
TRBV6-5,NA,TRBJ2-7,NA,CASLNLVIGEQYF,TGTGCCAGCTTAAACCTTGTGATCGGGGAGCAGTACTTC
TRBV7-8,NA,TRBJ1-2,NA,CASSLERAARDGYTF,TGTGCCAGCAGCTTAGAAAGAGCGGCGAGGGATGGCTACACCTTC
TRBV27,NA,TRBJ2-1,NA,CASSFAGAQNNEQFF,TGTGCCAGCAGTTTTGCAGGGGCACAAAACAATGAGCAGTTCTTC
TRBV5-6,NA,TRBJ2-1,TRBD2,CASSLGAGGWNEQFF,TGTGCCAGCAGCTTAGGAGCGGGAGGTTGGAATGAGCAGTTCTTC
TRBV28,NA,TRBJ2-1,NA,CASSSRNRQFF,TGTGCCAGCAGTTCGCGGAATAGGCAGTTCTTC
TRBV19,NA,TRBJ2-3,TRBD1,CASSFRPGRGPDTQYF,TGTGCCAGTAGTTTCCGACCCGGTAGGGGGCCAGATACGCAGTATTTT
TRBV9,once,TRBJ1-1,TRBD1,CASSVGTGAEAFF,TGTGCCAGCAGCGTGGGGACAGGGGCTGAAGCTTTCTTT
TRBV19,NA,TRBJ2-1,NA,CASSKAGSYNEQFF,TGTGCCAGTAGTAAAGCGGGCTCCTACAATGAGCAGTTCTTC
TRBV7-2,NA,TRBJ2-3,NA,CASSPVERYTDTQYF,TGTGCCAGCAGCCCAGTGGAGCGGTACACAGATACGCAGTATTTT
TRBV19,NA,TRBJ2-3,NA,CASSAWTRDTQYF,TGTGCCAGTAGTGCGTGGACTCGGGATACGCAGTATTTT
TRBV29-1,once,TRBJ1-1,NA,CSVGAGVSTEAFF,TGCAGCGTTGGGGCCGGGGTTAGCACTGAAGCTTTCTTT
TRBV28,once,TRBJ1-2,NA,CASSAPGEENGYTF,TGTGCCAGCAGCGCCCCCGGGGAAGAGAATGGCTACACCTTC
TRBV28,once,TRBJ2-5,NA,CASRDTLWTQYF,TGTGCCAGCAGGGACACACTCTGGACCCAGTACTTC
TRBV19,NA,TRBJ1-2,NA,CASSLSDTYGYTF,TGTGCCAGTAGTCTTTCCGACACCTATGGCTACACCTTC
TRBV15,NA,TRBJ1-2,TRBD1,CATSGGQGRYGYTF,TGTGCCACCAGCGGGGGACAGGGACGGTATGGCTACACCTTC